This entry is about one T cell receptor (beta chain). Antigen unknown. This entry is derived from a study of OX40 agonist ivuxolimab in advanced cancers. Study-wide points: Doses of 0.1 to 3.0 mg/kg were accompanied by clonal expansion of CD4+ and CD8+ blood T cells by week 6.

Germline trimming cut 5 bases from V and 7 bases from J; bases unmatched to any gene: 9. Germline V gene sequence: CDR1 MNHEY, CDR2 SVGAGI. The CDR3 spans 14 residues. Profiled with immunoSEQ multiplex PCR; TCRdb holds only in-frame clones, not every one. The sample records 65,000 to 95,000 clones, roughly nine tenths being singletons. The clonotype was recovered from an adult with an advanced solid tumor such as melanoma, head and neck, liver or kidney cancer. This material consisted of CD4+ or CD8+ T cells sorted from blood, taken in a trial of the OX40 agonist ivuxolimab. The V and J genes are TRBV6-5 and TRBJ2-7; 9 bases align to TRBD1. The CDR3 bases are TGTGCCAGCAGTACCGGGACAGGGAGGGGGGAGCAGTACTTC. Protein: CASSTGTGRGEQYF.